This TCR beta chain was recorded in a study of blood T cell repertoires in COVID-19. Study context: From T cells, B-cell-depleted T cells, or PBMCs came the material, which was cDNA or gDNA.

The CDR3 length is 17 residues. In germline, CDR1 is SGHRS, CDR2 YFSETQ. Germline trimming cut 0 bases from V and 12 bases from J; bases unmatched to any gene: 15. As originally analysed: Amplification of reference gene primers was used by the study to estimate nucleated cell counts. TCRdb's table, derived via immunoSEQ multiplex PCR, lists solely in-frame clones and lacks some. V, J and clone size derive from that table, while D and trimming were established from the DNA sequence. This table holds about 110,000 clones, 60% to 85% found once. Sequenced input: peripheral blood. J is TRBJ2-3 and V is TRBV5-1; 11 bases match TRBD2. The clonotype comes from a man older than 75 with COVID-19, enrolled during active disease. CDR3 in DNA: TGCGCCAGCAGCTTGGGACTAGCGGGATCAACAGAGGGTACCCAGTATTTT. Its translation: CASSLGLAGSTEGTQYF.